The 30 T cell receptor beta chains presented below share a single source sample, sequenced in a study of PD-L1 blockade in urothelial cancer (dated by TCRdb to the late 2010s). The time point label, as the study defines it: pretreatment peripheral blood. Library prep was done by the immunoSEQ multiplex PCR assay. The immuneACCESS repertoire file appears here via TCRdb, limited to in-frame rearrangements. These files lack a portion of the clones; in checked studies, under half of the deficit traces to unresolved V genes, and the cause of the others is not known. The sample table holds tens of thousands of clones, of which 65% to 90% were seen once. The ten largest clones add up to 3.2% of the sample. The sample consisted of PBMCs, taken around atezolizumab (anti-PD-L1) treatment. The receptors derive from a man aged 65 to 85 with urothelial cancer.

The chain is built from TRBV5-1 and TRBJ2-1; 8 bases are shared with TRBD2. This CDR3 has 15 amino acids. Germline values: CDR1 SGHRS, CDR2 YFSETQ. Trimming cost V 2 bases and J 10 bases; bases outside gene matches: 11. CDR3 region: CASSFDQAGDGEQFF. DNA of the CDR3: TGCGCCAGCAGCTTTGATCAAGCGGGAGACGGAGAGCAGTTCTTC.

In the case of this clone: The junction departs from the called germline gene at one end, perhaps through a read error. This chain uses TRBV7-7 with TRBJ2-5; a weak D match, TRBD1 (7 bases). The CDR3 totals 14 residues. The germline gives CDR1 SSHAT, CDR2 FNYEAQ (reference sequence). DNA for the CDR3: TGTGCTAGCAGCTCAGGGGGGTTCCAAGAGACCCAGTACTTC. Translating it yields CASSSGGFQETQYF.

This rearrangement joins TRBV5-8 to TRBJ1-1; 9 nucleotides match TRBD1. V shed 0 bases and J 3 bases; nucleotides not matched to a gene: 3. The CDR3 is 15 residues long. Per the germline V gene, CDR1 is SGHTS and CDR2 is YDEGEE. Here the CDR3 DNA reads TGTGCCAGCAGCTTGGGGACAGGGGTAGACACTGAAGCTTTCTTT. This codes for CASSLGTGVDTEAFF.

The J gene is TRBJ1-4, the V gene TRBV30; TRBD1 might be the D (5 bases). Germline values: CDR1 GTSNPN, CDR2 SVGIG (reference sequence). V dropped 5 bases and J dropped 4 bases, with 14 bases sitting between them. This CDR3 contains 14 residues. In nucleotides, the CDR3 is TGTGCCTGGGGGGCTCGCGGACATAATGAAAAACTGTTTTTT. This translates into CAWGARGHNEKLFF.

The chain links TRBV18 to TRBJ1-5; unclear D gene. This CDR3 has 13 amino acids. Germline lookup yields CDR1 KGHSH and CDR2 LQKENI. Trimming stripped 6 bases from V and 7 bases from J, with 13 bases between. The CDR3 nucleotides are TGTGCCAGCTCTCCAACGGGGAGGCAGCCCCAGCATTTT. Translation gives CASSPTGRQPQHF. The whole variable domain, filled in from reference TRBV18 and TRBJ1-5, reads NAGVMQNPRHLVRRRGQEARLRCSPMKGHSHVYWYRQLPEEGLKFMVYLQKENIIDESGMPKERFSAEFPKEGPSILRIQQVVRGDSAAYFCASSPTGRQPQHFGDGTRLSIL.

The V gene is TRBV18, the J gene TRBJ1-3, with unresolved D. The germline V gene has CDR1 KGHSH and CDR2 LQKENI. The CDR3 length is 12 residues. The V end lost 3 bases, the J end lost 8 bases, and 8 bases lay between the germline ends. CDR3 protein: CASSPNGDTIYF. CDR3 bases: TGTGCCAGCTCACCCAACGGGGACACCATATATTTT. The whole variable domain, filled in from reference TRBV18 and TRBJ1-3, reads NAGVMQNPRHLVRRRGQEARLRCSPMKGHSHVYWYRQLPEEGLKFMVYLQKENIIDESGMPKERFSAEFPKEGPSILRIQQVVRGDSAAYFCASSPNGDTIYFGEGSWLTVV.

This chain connects TRBV5-1 to TRBJ2-7; TRBD2 agrees at 9 bases. With 4 bases clipped from V and 0 bases from J, the junction kept 5 bases outside the gene matches. The germline CDR1 and CDR2 sequences are SGHRS and YFSETQ. CDR3 length: 15 residues. As DNA, the CDR3 is TGCGCCAGCAGCCGGACTAGCGTGAGCTCCTACGAGCAGTACTTC. This gives the protein CASSRTSVSSYEQYF.

This clone was detected once. This chain joins TRBV6-1 and TRBJ2-7; TRBD1 might be the D (5 bases). CDR3 length equals 16 residues. With 2 bases removed from V and 4 bases from J, the gap between germline ends came to 18 bases. Looked up from germline, CDR1 is MNHNS and CDR2 is SASEGT. CDR3 nucleotides: TGTGCCAGCAGTGAAAGTCAGAGACAGATCTTTTACGAGCAGTACTTC. It yields the protein CASSESQRQIFYEQYF.

The chain couples TRBV6-5 to TRBJ2-7, with 7 bases fitting TRBD1. J lost 6 bases, V lost 7 bases, and 15 bases had no gene match. Per germline, CDR1 MNHEY and CDR2 SVGAGI. This CDR3 contains 15 residues. CDR3 in DNA: TGTGCCAGCACTTCACCGGAGACAGGGCGGGTCGAGCAGTACTTC. Amino acid sequence: CASTSPETGRVEQYF.

The rearrangement links TRBV6-1 to TRBJ2-4; maybe TRBD2 (6 bases). V lost 0 bases, J lost 0 bases, and 12 bases lay in between. Germline V gene lookup returns CDR1 MNHNS and CDR2 SASEGT. The CDR3 is 17 amino acids. CDR3 residues: CASSEARPGLAKNIQYF. The CDR3 DNA sequence: TGTGCCAGCAGTGAAGCGCGTCCGGGACTAGCCAAAAACATTCAGTACTTC.

The chain uses TRBV18 and TRBJ1-1; perhaps TRBD1 as D (5 bases). V dropped 4 bases and J dropped 6 bases, with 21 bases sitting between them. Germline values: CDR1 KGHSH, CDR2 LQKENI. The CDR3 spans 16 residues. The CDR3 coding sequence is TGTGCCAGCTCACGCCCGGGGGAGGGAGGATCGTCTGAAGCTTTCTTT. Amino acid sequence: CASSRPGEGGSSEAFF.

The sample holds many counts of this clone. This chain uses TRBV19 with TRBJ2-2, with D perhaps matching TRBD1 (5 bases). Germline V gene lookup returns CDR1 LNHDA and CDR2 SQIVND (reference sequence). V was trimmed by 10 bases and J by 0 bases, leaving 12 bases between them. This CDR3 is built from 14 residues. CDR3 residues: CAIRAGSNTGELFF. The CDR3 DNA reads TGTGCCATTCGAGCAGGGTCGAACACCGGGGAGCTGTTTTTT.

The V and J genes are TRBV5-1 and TRBJ2-1; TRBD2 agrees at 8 bases. The CDR3 is 15 amino acids. Germline V lookup: CDR1 SGHRS, CDR2 YFSETQ. V gave up 0 bases and J gave up 2 bases; unmatched junction bases: 1. CDR3 sequence: CASSLVAGPYNEQFF. DNA for the CDR3: TGCGCCAGCAGCTTGGTAGCGGGGCCCTACAATGAGCAGTTCTTC.

This clone was found a few times. The chain joins TRBV5-1 to TRBJ2-1; 11 nucleotides align to TRBD2. The length of the CDR3 is 16 residues. Unmatched junction bases numbered 9, after V lost 4 bases and J lost 6 bases. Looked up from germline, CDR1 is SGHRS and CDR2 is YFSETQ. The CDR3 reads CASSPQGLADSNEQFF. As DNA, the CDR3 is TGCGCCAGCAGCCCCCAGGGACTAGCGGACTCCAATGAGCAGTTCTTC. The whole variable domain, filled in from reference TRBV5-1 and TRBJ2-1, reads KAGVTQTPRYLIKTRGQQVTLSCSPISGHRSVSWYQQTPGQGLQFLFEYFSETQRNKGNFPGRFSGRQFSNSRSEMNVSTLELGDSALYLCASSPQGLADSNEQFFGPGTRLTVL.

The chain has TRBV7-8 and TRBJ1-1; a weak D match, TRBD1 (5 bases). Trimming stripped 2 bases from V and 6 bases from J, with 13 bases between. CDR1 SGHVS and CDR2 FQNEAQ come from the germline V gene. The CDR3 has 14 amino acids. The CDR3 DNA follows: TGTGCCAGCAGCTTATTTCAGGGCCAGGCTGAAGCTTTCTTT. Protein product: CASSLFQGQAEAFF.

The chain is built from TRBV9 and TRBJ2-6; TRBD2 matches 11 bases. The J segment lost 0 bases and the V segment lost 2 bases, leaving 4 bases of the junction unmatched. This CDR3 comprises 18 residues. Germline V lookup: CDR1 SGDLS, CDR2 YYNGEE. The CDR3 region is CASSVGTSGNSGANVLTF. Here the CDR3 DNA reads TGTGCCAGCAGCGTGGGGACTAGCGGCAACTCTGGGGCCAACGTCCTGACTTTC.

The chain is built from TRBV27 and TRBJ2-1, with 10 positions matching TRBD2. Germline lookup yields CDR1 MNHEY and CDR2 SMNVEV (reference sequence). CDR3 length: 15 residues. Trimming cost V 2 bases and J 4 bases; bases outside gene matches: 2. The CDR3 DNA follows: TGTGCCAGCAGTTTACTAGCGGGAGTTTACAATGAGCAGTTCTTC. Protein sequence: CASSLLAGVYNEQFF.

V and J are TRBV12-1 and TRBJ2-1; TRBD1, the D gene given by the table, was not confirmed from the DNA. TRBV12-1 is described as a pseudogene. This CDR3 has 13 residues. CDR3 in amino acids: CASSSHRDHEQFF. In nucleotides, the CDR3 is TGTGCCAGCAGCTCACACAGGGACCATGAGCAGTTCTTC.

The rearrangement links TRBV7-9 to TRBJ2-7; 7 bases line up with TRBD1. Germline V gene lookup returns CDR1 SEHNR and CDR2 FQNEAQ (reference sequence). Losses at the gene ends were 3 bases for V and 4 bases for J; bases not matched to a gene: 9. This CDR3 is built from 15 residues. CDR3 bases: TGTGCCAGCAGCTTGGGGACAGCCCGAATTTACGAGCAGTACTTC. Translated: CASSLGTARIYEQYF.

The chain links TRBV6-1 to TRBJ2-1, with 12 bases aligning to TRBD2. Germline V CDR1 and CDR2: MNHNS, SASEGT. The CDR3 has 15 residues. V shed 6 bases, J shed 0 bases, and the junction held 0 bases outside the gene matches. The DNA of the CDR3 is TGTGCCAGCAGACTAGCGGGGGGCTCCTACAATGAGCAGTTCTTC. Amino acid sequence: CASRLAGGSYNEQFF.

The rearrangement links TRBV5-1 to TRBJ2-5, with 14 bases matching TRBD2. Germline loops: CDR1 SGHRS, CDR2 YFSETQ. V shed 4 bases, J shed 6 bases, and the junction held 11 bases outside the gene matches. This CDR3 spans 17 amino acids. The CDR3 sequence: CASSTGLAGEKEKTQYF. For the CDR3, the DNA is TGCGCCAGCAGCACGGGACTAGCGGGAGAGAAGGAAAAGACCCAGTACTTC.

The rearrangement joins TRBV11-2 to TRBJ2-1; the match to TRBD2 covers 15 bases. CDR3 size: 17 residues. With 5 bases clipped from V and 1 base from J, the junction kept 3 bases outside the gene matches. Germline CDR1 SGHAT, CDR2 FQNNGV. CDR3 region: CASSLGLAGGSYNEQFF. DNA of the CDR3: TGTGCCAGCAGCCTGGGACTAGCGGGAGGATCCTACAATGAGCAGTTCTTC. The variable domain in full, with the rest retrieved from reference TRBV11-2 and TRBJ2-1, is EAGVAQSPRYKIIEKRQSVAFWCNPISGHATLYWYQQILGQGPKLLIQFQNNGVVDDSQLPKDRFSAERLKGVDSTLKIQPAKLEDSAVYLCASSLGLAGGSYNEQFFGPGTRLTVL.

V is TRBV30 and J is TRBJ1-1; 10 bases line up with TRBD1. This CDR3 comprises 15 residues. Germline trimming cut 1 base from V and 5 bases from J; bases unmatched to any gene: 7. Germline V CDR1 and CDR2: GTSNPN, SVGIG (reference sequence). The CDR3 bases are TGTGCCTGGAGTGATGACAGGGGGCGTTGGACTGAAGCTTTCTTT. Translation: CAWSDDRGRWTEAFF.

This clone was found once. J is TRBJ1-5 and V is TRBV27; 9 nucleotides match TRBD1. The V and J ends lost 6 bases and 2 bases, in that order; junction bases with no gene match: 5. This CDR3 has 15 amino acids. Germline-derived CDR1 and CDR2 are MNHEY and SMNVEV (reference sequence). The CDR3: CASSLRQGGNQPQHF. The CDR3 DNA reads TGTGCCAGCAGCCTCCGACAGGGGGGCAATCAGCCCCAGCATTTT.

This clone was detected only a few times. The J gene is TRBJ2-3, the V gene TRBV9; TRBD2 is a possible D gene (6 bases). This CDR3 is built from 15 residues. Per the germline V gene, CDR1 is SGDLS and CDR2 is YYNGEE. The V end lost 4 bases, the J end lost 2 bases, and 14 bases lay between the germline ends. The CDR3 coding sequence is TGTGCCAGCAGCCGGTATGGCGGGGACACAGATACGCAGTATTTT. Protein product: CASSRYGGDTDTQYF.

The chain joins TRBV7-9 to TRBJ1-4; 7 bases fit TRBD1. The CDR3 is made up of 16 amino acids. The V segment lost 4 bases and the J segment 3 bases; nucleotides outside the gene matches: 8. Germline CDR1 SEHNR, CDR2 FQNEAQ (reference sequence). The CDR3 DNA reads as TGTGCCAGCAGCTGGTGGGGGACAGCCGCTAATGAAAAACTGTTTTTT. Translation gives CASSWWGTAANEKLFF.

A single count supports this clone. The chain joins TRBV18 to TRBJ1-2; 7 nucleotides align to TRBD1. Unmatched junction bases numbered 14, after V lost 3 bases and J lost 4 bases. The CDR3 spans 17 residues. Germline V CDR1 and CDR2: KGHSH, LQKENI. The CDR3 loop reads CASSPYSGQEAIYGYTF. The CDR3 nucleotides are TGTGCCAGCTCACCCTACAGCGGACAGGAGGCCATCTATGGCTACACCTTC. Full variable domain (outside the CDR3, taken from reference TRBV18 and TRBJ1-2): NAGVMQNPRHLVRRRGQEARLRCSPMKGHSHVYWYRQLPEEGLKFMVYLQKENIIDESGMPKERFSAEFPKEGPSILRIQQVVRGDSAAYFCASSPYSGQEAIYGYTFGSGTRLTVV.

The chain employs TRBV30 and TRBJ2-6; D remains ambiguous. Germline CDR1 and CDR2: GTSNPN and SVGIG (reference sequence). The CDR3 has 16 amino acids. V dropped 4 bases and J dropped 0 bases, with 13 bases sitting between them. The CDR3 sequence: CAWTKDGHSGANVLTF. The CDR3 DNA sequence: TGTGCCTGGACTAAAGATGGGCACTCTGGGGCCAACGTCCTGACTTTC.

The chain links TRBV2 to TRBJ2-7, with 11 positions matching TRBD1. CDR1 SNHLY and CDR2 FYNNEI come from the germline V gene. Trimming cost V 6 bases and J 2 bases; bases outside gene matches: 6. The length of the CDR3 is 15 residues. The CDR3, as DNA: TGTGCCAGCAGCGGTGAGGGACAGGGGGCCTACGAGCAGTACTTC. Its protein is CASSGEGQGAYEQYF. Combining the CDR3 with reference TRBV2 and TRBJ2-7 gives the whole variable domain EPEVTQTPSHQVTQMGQEVILRCVPISNHLYFYWYRQILGQKVEFLVSFYNNEISEKSEIFDDQFSVERPDGSNFTLKIRSTKLEDSAMYFCASSGEGQGAYEQYFGPGTRLTVT.

The chain couples TRBV5-1 to TRBJ1-3; D might be TRBD1 (6 bases). Germline lookup yields CDR1 SGHRS and CDR2 YFSETQ. The CDR3 runs 17 residues. Trimming pared 1 base from V and 0 bases from J, leaving 14 bases between. The CDR3 reads CASSLQGPVSSGNTIYF. In DNA form, the CDR3 reads TGCGCCAGCAGCTTGCAGGGGCCCGTGAGCTCTGGAAACACCATATATTTT.